What follows describes a single TCR beta chain. Its specificity is not known. This record comes from a study of T cells in pancreatic ductal adenocarcinoma. Measured with immunoSEQ multiplex PCR; TCRdb has only the in-frame clones, and not every one. The data hold 8,500 to 9,500 clones, with roughly 71% observed a single time. Broader study findings: Enrichment of CD45RO+ effector over naive T cells in tumors may bias clonality. Results skew toward the minority of patients with early-stage disease. Tumor samples had fewer productive templates and roughly 7.7-fold fewer unique clonotypes than blood. No significant tumor-blood clonality difference; means were about 0.12 and 0.07.

Germline V lookup: CDR1 MNHNY, CDR2 SVGAGI (reference sequence). The CDR3 sequence is 14 residues long. Trimming took off 10 bases at V and 7 bases at J, with 19 bases between the two ends. Selected pancreatic ductal adenocarcinoma patients had undergone surgery without neoadjuvant therapy. This TCR was sampled from a human donor with pancreatic ductal adenocarcinoma. Sequencing was done on a sample of pancreatic tumor tissue. The chain joins TRBV6-6 to TRBJ1-4, with D possibly being TRBD1 (5 bases). The CDR3 nucleotides are TGTGCCATCCGGTGGGGGAAACAAGGTGAAAAACTGTTTTTT. This sequence encodes CAIRWGKQGEKLFF.